This TCR beta chain was obtained from a study of CD8+ T cells in alopecia areata. Sequencing used cDNA as its template, made by extracting RNA and reverse transcribing it. Libraries were prepared by immunoSEQ multiplex PCR; TCRdb keeps only in-frame clonotypes and omits some of them. The table records around 190,000 clones, just over 55% of them present only once. The sorting of PBMCs gave CD4+ and CD8+ T cells. General study findings and limits: Normal scalp had lower clonality than lesional scalp, with alopecia totalis/universalis lesions showing this most strongly. Researchers reported that TCR sharing among patients proved less clear than in mice, possibly HLA-linked.

As concerns this clone: Antigen: not known.

The TCR was taken from a human donor in good health. The specimen sequenced was CD8+ T cells sorted from blood.

CDR3 DNA sequence: TGCGCCAGCAGCCCCTCCCATCGGGCTCCCACCCCAACGAACACCGGGGAGCTGTTTTTT. Translation: CASSPSHRAPTPTNTGELFF. This chain joins TRBV4-1 and TRBJ2-2; D is unresolved. In germline, CDR1 is MGHRA, CDR2 YSYEKL. This CDR3 contains 20 residues. Trimming removed 4 bases from V and 0 bases from J, with 24 bases in between.